This record looks at one T cell receptor (beta chain) sequence and its context. This clonotype has just a few counts. It lacks a known antigen. No base qualities exist here, and no much larger clone lies one base off it. The data were obtained in a study of T-cell reconstitution after alpha-beta-depleted transplantation in children (dated by TCRdb to the mid-2010s). At the level of the whole study: The study quantitatively tracked T-cell immune reconstitution after TCRalphabeta/CD19-depleted allogeneic hematopoietic cell transplantation in children using TCR repertoire profiling.

The treatment or condition label here, explained by the study, means: allogeneic hematopoietic cell transplantation with graft depleted of TCRalphabeta T cells and CD19 B cells. The transplant recipients were children given TCRalphabeta/CD19-depleted allogeneic hematopoietic cell grafts. The investigation overall reported the following: The apparently early alphabetaT-cell count recovery about two months after transplant was reportedly dependent on only several hundred rapidly expanded clones derived from non-depleted graft cells. The high TCRbeta diversity at day 60 in some patients was ascribed to recipient T cells and intrathymic progenitors that had survived conditioning. The frequencies of hyperexpanded clones fell over the following months, and after one year, T-cell counts and TCRbeta diversity were mostly attributed to newly produced T cells.

Library method: PCR. Sequencing instrument: Illumina HiSeq 2500. TCR library preparation used molecular barcoding, with unique molecular identifiers applied to normalize quantification of the TCRbeta repertoire. TCRdb handled the public reads itself, with Q25 trimming in fastp and clone calling in MiXCR, and kept productive beta chains. Rows merge per CDR3 protein into single entries with the most common DNA and genes. For this sample there are around 800,000 distinct CDR3 sequences; about 15% appear just once. Of the sample, 5% is held by the ten largest clones. The CDR3 holds 14 amino acids from the cysteine to the phenylalanine. The kept DNA is CDR3 alone, 42 bases in frame from the first base. V is cut by 4 bases and J by 2 bases, and the space between the germline ends is 10 bases. The germline V gene (reference sequence) gives CDR1 as LNHNV and CDR2 as YYDKDF.

The sequence was collected from a male patient aged 5 to 17 who had a stem cell transplant for acute lymphoblastic leukemia, so the T cells may come from the graft donor. This specimen was PBMCs, mostly from graft donor cells, taken 360 days after TCRalphabeta/CD19-depleted stem cell transplant. Recombination connected TRBV15 to TRBJ2-3, with TRBD1 tentatively as D gene (5 bases match). The sequence in DNA is TGTGCCACCAGCAAGCCAGGGCCCACAGATACGCAGTATTTT. This codes for CATSKPGPTDTQYF.